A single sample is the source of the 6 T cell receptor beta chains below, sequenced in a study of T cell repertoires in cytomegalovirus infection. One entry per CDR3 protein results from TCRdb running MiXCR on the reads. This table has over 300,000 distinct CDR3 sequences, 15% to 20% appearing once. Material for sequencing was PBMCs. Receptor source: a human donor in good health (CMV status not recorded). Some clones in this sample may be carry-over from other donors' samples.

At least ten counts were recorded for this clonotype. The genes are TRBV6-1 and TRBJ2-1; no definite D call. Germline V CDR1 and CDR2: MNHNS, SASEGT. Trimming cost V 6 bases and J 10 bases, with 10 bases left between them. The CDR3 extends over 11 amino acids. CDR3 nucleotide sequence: TGTGCCAGCAGCCATACCCTGGAGCAGTTCTTC. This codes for CASSHTLEQFF.

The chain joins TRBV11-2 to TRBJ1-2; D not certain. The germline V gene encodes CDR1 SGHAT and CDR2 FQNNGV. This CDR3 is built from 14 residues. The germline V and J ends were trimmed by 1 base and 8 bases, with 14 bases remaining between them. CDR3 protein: CASSLGAGHGGYTF. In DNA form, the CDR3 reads TGTGCCAGCAGCTTAGGAGCAGGCCACGGGGGCTACACCTTC. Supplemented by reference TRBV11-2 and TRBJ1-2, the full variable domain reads EAGVAQSPRYKIIEKRQSVAFWCNPISGHATLYWYQQILGQGPKLLIQFQNNGVVDDSQLPKDRFSAERLKGVDSTLKIQPAKLEDSAVYLCASSLGAGHGGYTFGSGTRLTVV.

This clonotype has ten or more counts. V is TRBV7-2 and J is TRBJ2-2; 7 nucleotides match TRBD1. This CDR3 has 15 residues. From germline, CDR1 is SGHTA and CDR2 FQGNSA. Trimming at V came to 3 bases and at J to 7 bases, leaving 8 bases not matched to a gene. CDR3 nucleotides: TGTGCCAGCAGCTTTCAACAGGGGATGGTCGGGGAGCTGTTTTTT. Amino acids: CASSFQQGMVGELFF.

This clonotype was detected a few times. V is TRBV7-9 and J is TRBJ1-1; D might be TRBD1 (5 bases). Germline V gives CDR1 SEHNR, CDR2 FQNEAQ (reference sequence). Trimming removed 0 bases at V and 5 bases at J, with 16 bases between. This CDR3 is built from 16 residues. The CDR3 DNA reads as TGTGCCAGCAGCTTAGCGACCCAGGGCAGTCGGACTGAAGCTTTCTTT. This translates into CASSLATQGSRTEAFF.

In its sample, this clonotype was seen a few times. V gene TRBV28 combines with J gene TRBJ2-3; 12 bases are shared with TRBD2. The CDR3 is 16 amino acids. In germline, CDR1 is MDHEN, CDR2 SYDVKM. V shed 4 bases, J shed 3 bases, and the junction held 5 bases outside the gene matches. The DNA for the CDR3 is TGTGCCAGCAGTTCCCCTAGCGGGGGGGTGACAGATACGCAGTATTTT. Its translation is CASSSPSGGVTDTQYF.

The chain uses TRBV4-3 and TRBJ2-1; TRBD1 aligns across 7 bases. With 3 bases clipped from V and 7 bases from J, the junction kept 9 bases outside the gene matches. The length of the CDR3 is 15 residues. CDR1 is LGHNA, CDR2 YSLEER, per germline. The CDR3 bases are TGCGCCAGCAGCCAGAATCCGGGACAGCAAAATGAGCAGTTCTTC. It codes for CASSQNPGQQNEQFF.